These 23 T cell receptor beta chains were all obtained from the same sample, sequenced in a study of shared clonotypes between healthy human individuals. The assay was immunoSEQ multiplex PCR, and TCRdb's table has in-frame clones only and misses some. The sample records 2 million to 3 million clones, more than 80% being singletons. Material for sequencing was naive CD4+ T cells sorted from blood. The subset is: CD45RA+ positively selected. All receptors come from a man between 18 and 29 years old in good health.

This chain links TRBV7-2 with TRBJ2-1; the D call may be TRBD1 or TRBD2 (5 bases each). The V end was cut by 5 bases, the J end by 8 bases, with 16 bases between. Germline V CDR1 and CDR2: SGHTA, FQGNSA. The CDR3 is 14 residues long. The CDR3 DNA follows: TGTGCCAGCAGCCCCGGGACCCGCCAGGATGAGCAGTTCTTC. Its translation is CASSPGTRQDEQFF.

This clone has just one count. The rearrangement links TRBV28 to TRBJ2-4; no definite D call. This CDR3 has 9 residues. Germline values: CDR1 MDHEN, CDR2 SYDVKM. The V gene lost 9 bases and the J gene lost 14 bases, with 11 bases spanning the gap. CDR3: CASLQIKYF. CDR3 DNA sequence: TGTGCCAGTTTACAAATCAAGTACTTC.

The chain uses TRBV4-1 and TRBJ1-5; D might be TRBD1 (5 bases). From germline, CDR1 is MGHRA and CDR2 YSYEKL. Trimming shortened V by 4 bases and J by 0 bases, and 13 bases separated the two germline ends. The CDR3 runs 16 residues. CDR3 DNA: TGCGCCAGCAGCCTACTAACAGGAGATAGCAATCAGCCCCAGCATTTT. Its protein is CASSLLTGDSNQPQHF.

This clone was counted a single time. The chain uses TRBV30 and TRBJ2-1, with D maybe TRBD1 (5 bases). The CDR3 contains 11 residues. Per the germline V gene, CDR1 is GTSNPN and CDR2 is SVGIG (reference sequence). Trimming pared 0 bases from V and 15 bases from J, leaving 12 bases between. This chain's CDR3 is CAWSVRQGPFF. CDR3 coding DNA: TGTGCCTGGAGTGTAAGGCAGGGTCCGTTCTTC.

The chain couples TRBV6-6 to TRBJ1-5, with TRBD1 identical over 7 bases. The CDR3 length is 13 residues. Unmatched junction bases numbered 9, after V lost 5 bases and J lost 11 bases. CDR1 is MNHNY, CDR2 SVGAGI, per germline (reference sequence). In DNA, the CDR3 is TGTGCCAGCAGTAAGGGGGAGGGGGCGTCCCAGCATTTT. As protein: CASSKGEGASQHF.

This clone was counted a few times. The genes are TRBV28 and TRBJ1-1, with TRBD1 as a possible D gene (5 bases). V was cut by 2 bases and J by 11 bases, with 12 bases left in between. This CDR3 is built from 12 residues. CDR1 is MDHEN, CDR2 SYDVKM, per germline. The CDR3 loop is CASSLPGDAAFF. For the CDR3, the DNA is TGTGCCAGCAGTTTACCCGGGGACGCGGCTTTCTTT.

This clone occurred a few times. This rearrangement joins TRBV30 to TRBJ1-6; D may be TRBD1 (5 bases). Germline CDR1 is GTSNPN and CDR2 is SVGIG (reference sequence). The CDR3 has 12 amino acids. Trimming cost V 2 bases and J 9 bases, with 8 bases left between them. The CDR3 loop is CAWSQGGSPLHF. CDR3 nucleotides: TGTGCCTGGAGTCAGGGAGGTTCACCCCTCCACTTT.

This rearrangement joins TRBV19 to TRBJ2-7, with D uncertain. The CDR3 runs to 14 residues. CDR1 LNHDA and CDR2 SQIVND come from the germline V gene (reference sequence). Trimming removed 3 bases from V and 0 bases from J, with 9 bases in between. The DNA for the CDR3 is TGTGCCAGTAGTATCAGAAGTAGCTCCTACGAGCAGTACTTC. Translation gives CASSIRSSSYEQYF.

The chain uses TRBV4-1 and TRBJ2-5, with 8 positions matching TRBD2. The V gene's germline CDR1 is MGHRA and CDR2 YSYEKL. This CDR3 region has 17 residues. Trimming removed 1 base from V and 0 bases from J; junction bases left unmatched: 7. DNA for the CDR3: TGCGCCAGCAGCCAAGCCCGGTCTAGCGGGTACCAAGAGACCCAGTACTTC. It translates to CASSQARSSGYQETQYF.

The V and J genes are TRBV5-1 and TRBJ2-6, with D unclear. This CDR3 has 15 amino acids. Trimming shortened V by 1 base and J by 4 bases, and 9 bases separated the two germline ends. Germline assignment: CDR1 SGHRS and CDR2 YFSETQ. The CDR3 bases are TGCGCCAGCAGCTTGCGCCAGTCAGGGGCCAACGTCCTGACTTTC. Translating it yields CASSLRQSGANVLTF.

The chain uses TRBV4-1 and TRBJ2-7; no clear D gene. Germline CDR1 is MGHRA and CDR2 is YSYEKL. Trimming removed 4 bases from V and 6 bases from J, with 16 bases in between. The CDR3 is 14 residues long. This chain's CDR3 is CASSRPEATREQYF. CDR3 DNA sequence: TGCGCCAGCAGCCGTCCCGAGGCCACCCGCGAGCAGTACTTC.

This clone was observed a few times. The V gene is TRBV10-3, the J gene TRBJ1-1, with D possibly TRBD1 on 5 matching bases. CDR3 length equals 14 residues. In germline, CDR1 is ENHRY, CDR2 SYGVKD. Trimming took 6 bases from V and 0 from J, leaving 11 bases between them. The CDR3 bases are TGTGCCATCAGCCAGGGTCCGGTGAACACTGAAGCTTTCTTT. It translates to CAISQGPVNTEAFF.

The gene calls are TRBV12-5 and TRBJ2-7; 9 positions agree with TRBD2. V shed 0 bases and J 6 bases; nucleotides not matched to a gene: 9. CDR3 length equals 16 residues. From germline, CDR1 is LGHNT and CDR2 FRNRAP. The CDR3 sequence: CASGLVNLAGKAEQYF. The CDR3 DNA sequence: TGTGCTAGTGGTTTGGTTAATCTAGCGGGGAAGGCCGAGCAGTACTTC. Filled out from reference TRBV12-5 and TRBJ2-7, the complete variable domain reads DARVTQTPRHKVTEMGQEVTMRCQPILGHNTVFWYRQTMMQGLELLAYFRNRAPLDDSGMPKDRFSAEMPDATLATLKIQPSEPRDSAVYFCASGLVNLAGKAEQYFGPGTRLTVT.

Note on this clone: The same CDR3 is also encoded by other DNA sequences in this sample. J is TRBJ2-3 and V is TRBV5-1; maybe TRBD2 (6 bases). There are 15 residues in the CDR3. The V and J ends lost 0 bases and 1 base respectively, with 9 bases between them. Germline V gene data show CDR1 as SGHRS and CDR2 as YFSETQ. CDR3 nucleotides: TGCGCCAGCAGCTTGGGATCGGGGGGCACAGATACGCAGTATTTT. Translated: CASSLGSGGTDTQYF.

V and J are TRBV21-1 and TRBJ1-5. TRBV21-1 is reported as a pseudogene. CDR3 length: 16 amino acids. In DNA form, the CDR3 reads TGTGCCAGCAGCAAATGTGAAGGGCTGGGCAATCAGCCCCAGCATTTT. Translated, it gives CASSKCEGLGNQPQHF.

This clone was observed once. The rearrangement uses TRBV7-9 and TRBJ2-7; 12 bases are shared with TRBD1. The CDR3 has 15 amino acids. Germline V lookup: CDR1 SEHNR, CDR2 FQNEAQ (reference sequence). The trim removed 4 bases at V and 4 bases at J, leaving 5 bases unmatched. CDR3 nucleotide sequence: TGTGCCAGCAGCTCGGGACAGGGGGCGAAGTACGAGCAGTACTTC. It yields the protein CASSSGQGAKYEQYF.

The chain is built from TRBV10-1 and TRBJ1-5, with no clear D. The CDR3 is made up of 11 amino acids. V lost 6 bases to trimming and J lost 5 bases, with 5 bases between them. The germline V gene has CDR1 WNHNN and CDR2 SYGVQD (reference sequence). The CDR3 spells CASRQDQPQHF. CDR3 coding DNA: TGCGCCAGCAGGCAGGATCAGCCCCAGCATTTT.

J is TRBJ2-3 and V is TRBV28; 8 positions agree with TRBD1. Germline assignment: CDR1 MDHEN and CDR2 SYDVKM. With V trimmed by 6 bases and J by 4 bases, 12 bases remained unmatched. This CDR3 is 16 amino acids long. The CDR3 sequence is CASSSFWTGRSDTQYF. CDR3 nucleotide sequence: TGTGCCAGCAGCTCTTTTTGGACAGGGAGGTCAGATACGCAGTATTTT. The variable domain in full, with the rest retrieved from reference TRBV28 and TRBJ2-3, is DVKVTQSSRYLVKRTGEKVFLECVQDMDHENMFWYRQDPGLGLRLIYFSYDVKMKEKGDIPEGYSVSREKKERFSLILESASTNQTSMYLCASSSFWTGRSDTQYFGPGTRLTVL.

This chain connects TRBV19 to TRBJ2-7; 9 bases are shared with TRBD2. V lost 5 bases and J lost 7; bases outside the gene matches: 6. The CDR3 extends over 13 amino acids. CDR1 is LNHDA, CDR2 SQIVND, per germline (reference sequence). The CDR3 is CASSGGTSWEQYF. CDR3 coding DNA: TGTGCCAGTAGTGGGGGGACTAGCTGGGAGCAGTACTTC.

This clone was detected once. This chain uses TRBV5-1 with TRBJ2-3; perhaps TRBD2 as D (5 bases). Deletions cut 5 bases from V and 0 bases from J, with 13 bases between. The CDR3 runs 15 residues. CDR1 and CDR2 (germline): SGHRS, YFSETQ. The chain's CDR3 is CASRGGGTSTDTQYF. For the CDR3, the DNA is TGCGCCAGCAGGGGTGGAGGAACTAGCACAGATACGCAGTATTTT.

V gene TRBV6-6 combines with J gene TRBJ2-1, with D tentatively TRBD1 (6 bases). Trimming took 5 bases from V and 3 from J, leaving 14 bases between them. Per germline, CDR1 MNHNY and CDR2 SVGAGI (reference sequence). The CDR3 runs to 15 residues. The CDR3 coding sequence is TGTGCCAGCAGTATCCGGGACACCGTCTACAATGAGCAGTTCTTC. It is translated as CASSIRDTVYNEQFF.

Points on this clone: The same CDR3 arises from other DNA sequences in this sample as well. The chain recombines TRBV9 with TRBJ1-1; 9 bases are shared with TRBD1. Germline loops: CDR1 SGDLS, CDR2 YYNGEE. V was clipped by 3 bases and J by 1 base; unmatched bases: 7. The CDR3 spans 16 residues. The CDR3 DNA reads as TGTGCCAGCAGCGCCGGGACAGGGCTATCGAACACTGAAGCTTTCTTT. It codes for CASSAGTGLSNTEAFF.

Points on this clone: The sample holds other DNA sequences that translate to the same CDR3. This rearrangement joins TRBV27 to TRBJ2-3; unclear D gene. Germline lookup yields CDR1 MNHEY and CDR2 SMNVEV (reference sequence). V shed 5 bases and J shed 5 bases, with 5 bases lying between them. There are 11 residues in the CDR3. The DNA of the CDR3 is TGTGCCAGCAGTATCTTAGATACGCAGTATTTT. Its protein is CASSILDTQYF.